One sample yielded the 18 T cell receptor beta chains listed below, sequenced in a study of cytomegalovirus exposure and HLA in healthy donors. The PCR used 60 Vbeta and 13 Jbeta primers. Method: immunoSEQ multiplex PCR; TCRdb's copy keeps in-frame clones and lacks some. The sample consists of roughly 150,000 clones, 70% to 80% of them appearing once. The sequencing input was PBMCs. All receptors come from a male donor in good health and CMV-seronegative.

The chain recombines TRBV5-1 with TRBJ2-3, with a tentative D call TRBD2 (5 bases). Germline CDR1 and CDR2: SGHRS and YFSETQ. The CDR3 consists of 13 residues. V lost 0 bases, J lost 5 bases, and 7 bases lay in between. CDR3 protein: CASSLGSGDTQYF. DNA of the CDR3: TGCGCCAGCAGCTTGGGAAGCGGAGATACGCAGTATTTT.

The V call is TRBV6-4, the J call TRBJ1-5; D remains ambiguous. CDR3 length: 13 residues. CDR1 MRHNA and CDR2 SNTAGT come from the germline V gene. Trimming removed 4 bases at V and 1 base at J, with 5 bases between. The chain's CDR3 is CASSAVSNQPQHF. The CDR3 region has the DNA TGTGCCAGCAGTGCGGTGAGCAATCAGCCCCAGCATTTT.

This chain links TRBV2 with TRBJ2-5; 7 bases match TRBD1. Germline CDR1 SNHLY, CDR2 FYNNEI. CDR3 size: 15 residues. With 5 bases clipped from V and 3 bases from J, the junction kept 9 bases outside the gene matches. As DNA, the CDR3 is TGTGCCAGCAGTATAACCGGGACAGCTAAAGAGACCCAGTACTTC. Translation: CASSITGTAKETQYF.

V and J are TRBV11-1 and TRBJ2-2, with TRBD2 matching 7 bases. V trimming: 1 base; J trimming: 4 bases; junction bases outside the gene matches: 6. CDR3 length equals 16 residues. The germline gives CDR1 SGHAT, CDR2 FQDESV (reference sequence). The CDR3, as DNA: TGTGCCAGCAGCTTAGGCACTAGCGCCCGCACCGGGGAGCTGTTTTTT. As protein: CASSLGTSARTGELFF.

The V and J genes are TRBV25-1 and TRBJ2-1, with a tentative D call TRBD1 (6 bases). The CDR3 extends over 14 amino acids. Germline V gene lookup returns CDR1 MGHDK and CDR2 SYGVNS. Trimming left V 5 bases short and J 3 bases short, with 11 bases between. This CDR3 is CASSIQGHYNEQFF. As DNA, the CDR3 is TGTGCCAGCAGTATTCAGGGACACTACAATGAGCAGTTCTTC. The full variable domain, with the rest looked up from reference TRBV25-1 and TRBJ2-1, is EADIYQTPRYLVIGTGKKITLECSQTMGHDKMYWYQQDPGMELHLIHYSYGVNSTEKGDLSSESTVSRIRTEHFPLTLESARPSHTSQYLCASSIQGHYNEQFFGPGTRLTVL.

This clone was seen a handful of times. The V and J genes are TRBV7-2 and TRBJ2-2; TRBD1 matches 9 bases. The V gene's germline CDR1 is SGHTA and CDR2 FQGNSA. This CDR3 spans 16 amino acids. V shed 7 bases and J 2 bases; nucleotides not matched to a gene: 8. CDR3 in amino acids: CASNRQGGFNTGELFF. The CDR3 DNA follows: TGTGCCAGCAACAGACAGGGGGGTTTTAACACCGGGGAGCTGTTTTTT.

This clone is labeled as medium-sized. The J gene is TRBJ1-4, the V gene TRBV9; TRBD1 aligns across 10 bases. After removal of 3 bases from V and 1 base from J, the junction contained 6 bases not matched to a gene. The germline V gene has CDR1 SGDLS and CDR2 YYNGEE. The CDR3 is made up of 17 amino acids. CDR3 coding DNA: TGTGCCAGCAGCGACCGGACAGGGGGAGGAACTAATGAAAAACTGTTTTTT. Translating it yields CASSDRTGGGTNEKLFF.

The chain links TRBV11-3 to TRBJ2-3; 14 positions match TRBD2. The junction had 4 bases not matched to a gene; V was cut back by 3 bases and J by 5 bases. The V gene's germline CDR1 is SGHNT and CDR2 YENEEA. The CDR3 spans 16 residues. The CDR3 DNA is TGTGCCAGCAGCTTGGGGACTAGCGGGAGTAAAGATACGCAGTATTTT. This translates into CASSLGTSGSKDTQYF.

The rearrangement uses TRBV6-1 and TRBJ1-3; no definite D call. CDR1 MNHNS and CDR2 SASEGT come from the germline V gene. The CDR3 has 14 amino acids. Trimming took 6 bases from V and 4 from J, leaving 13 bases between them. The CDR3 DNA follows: TGTGCCAGCAGAGCCCAGGTCTCCGGAAACACCATATATTTT. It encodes CASRAQVSGNTIYF.

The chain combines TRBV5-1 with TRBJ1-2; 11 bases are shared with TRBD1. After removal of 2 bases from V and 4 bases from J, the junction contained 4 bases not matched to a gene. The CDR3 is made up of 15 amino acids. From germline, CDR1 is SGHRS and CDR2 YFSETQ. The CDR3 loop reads CASSLTGTGGYGYTF. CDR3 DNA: TGCGCCAGCAGCTTAACCGGGACAGGGGGCTATGGCTACACCTTC. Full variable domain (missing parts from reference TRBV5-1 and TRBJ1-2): KAGVTQTPRYLIKTRGQQVTLSCSPISGHRSVSWYQQTPGQGLQFLFEYFSETQRNKGNFPGRFSGRQFSNSRSEMNVSTLELGDSALYLCASSLTGTGGYGYTFGSGTRLTVV.

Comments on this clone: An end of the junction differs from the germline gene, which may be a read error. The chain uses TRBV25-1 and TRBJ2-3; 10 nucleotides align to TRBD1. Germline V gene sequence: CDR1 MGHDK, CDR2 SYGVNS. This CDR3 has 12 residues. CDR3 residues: CATGQGTDTQYF. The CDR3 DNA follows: TGCGCTACGGGACAGGGGACAGATACGCAGTATTTT.

CDR3 DNA: TGTGCCAGCAGCTTAGGCTCAGGGGATCAGCCCCAGCATTTT. Protein product: CASSLGSGDQPQHF. The V and J genes are TRBV13 and TRBJ1-5, with D maybe TRBD1 (6 bases). Germline assignment: CDR1 PRHDT and CDR2 FYEKMQ (reference sequence). V was pared by 0 bases and J by 5 bases, with 8 bases between. The CDR3 is made up of 14 amino acids.

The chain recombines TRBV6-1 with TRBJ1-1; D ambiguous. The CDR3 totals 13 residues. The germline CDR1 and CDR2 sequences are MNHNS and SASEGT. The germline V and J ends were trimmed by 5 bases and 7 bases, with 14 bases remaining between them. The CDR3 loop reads CASSPQTAIEAFF. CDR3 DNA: TGTGCCAGCAGTCCTCAAACAGCAATTGAAGCTTTCTTT.

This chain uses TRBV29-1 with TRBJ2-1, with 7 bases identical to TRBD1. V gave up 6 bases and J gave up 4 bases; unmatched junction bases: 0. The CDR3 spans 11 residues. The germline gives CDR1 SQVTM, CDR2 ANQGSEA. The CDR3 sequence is CSVDRYNEQFF. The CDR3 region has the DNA TGCAGCGTGGACAGGTACAATGAGCAGTTCTTC.

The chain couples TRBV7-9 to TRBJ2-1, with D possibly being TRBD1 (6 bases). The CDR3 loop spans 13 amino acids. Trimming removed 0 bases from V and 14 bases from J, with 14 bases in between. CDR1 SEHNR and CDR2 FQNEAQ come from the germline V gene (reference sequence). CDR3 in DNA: TGTGCCAGCAGCTTAGCGGGGGCCCCCCTTGAGTTCTTC. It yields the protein CASSLAGAPLEFF. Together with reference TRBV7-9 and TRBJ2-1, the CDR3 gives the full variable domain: DTGVSQNPRHKITKRGQNVTFRCDPISEHNRLYWYRQTLGQGPEFLTYFQNEAQLEKSRLLSDRFSAERPKGSFSTLEIQRTEQGDSAMYLCASSLAGAPLEFFGPGTRLTVL.

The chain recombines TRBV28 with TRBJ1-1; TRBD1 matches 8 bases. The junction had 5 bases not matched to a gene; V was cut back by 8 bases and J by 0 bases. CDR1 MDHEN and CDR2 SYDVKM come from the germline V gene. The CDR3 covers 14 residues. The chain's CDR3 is CASGQGALNTEAFF. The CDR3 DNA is TGTGCCAGCGGGCAGGGGGCCTTGAACACTGAAGCTTTCTTT.

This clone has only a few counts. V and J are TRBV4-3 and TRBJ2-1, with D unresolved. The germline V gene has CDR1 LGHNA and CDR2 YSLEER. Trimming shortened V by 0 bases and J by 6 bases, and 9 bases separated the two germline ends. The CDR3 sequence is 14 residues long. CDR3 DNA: TGCGCCAGCAGCCAAGAATTCGTCTCCAATGAGCAGTTCTTC. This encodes CASSQEFVSNEQFF.

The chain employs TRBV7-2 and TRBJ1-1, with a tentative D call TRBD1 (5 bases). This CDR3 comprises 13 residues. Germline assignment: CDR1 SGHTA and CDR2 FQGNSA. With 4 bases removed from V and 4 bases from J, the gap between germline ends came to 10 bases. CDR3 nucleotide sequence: TGTGCCAGCAGCTCAGGGTTTACCACTGAAGCTTTCTTT. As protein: CASSSGFTTEAFF.